Below, 9 T cell receptor beta chains from the same sample are listed, as sequenced in a study of cytomegalovirus exposure and HLA in healthy donors. In the PCR, 60 Vbeta and 13 Jbeta primers were used. Clones were read by immunoSEQ multiplex PCR, and TCRdb kept only the in-frame ones, dropping some. The repertoire holds around 150,000 clones, 75% to 80% seen once, with roughly 2.6% in the top ten. Sequenced sample: PBMCs. Every receptor here comes from a woman aged 40 to 49 in good health and CMV-seropositive.

The rearrangement joins TRBV30 to TRBJ1-3; the D is unclear. This CDR3 contains 13 residues. Per the germline V gene, CDR1 is GTSNPN and CDR2 is SVGIG (reference sequence). Trimming took 2 bases from V and 0 from J, leaving 5 bases between them. This CDR3 reads CAWSYSSGNTIYF. The CDR3 coding sequence is TGTGCCTGGAGTTACAGCTCTGGAAACACCATATATTTT.

The chain employs TRBV7-2 and TRBJ1-6; D remains ambiguous. The V gene's germline CDR1 is SGHTA and CDR2 FQGNSA. Trimming took 5 bases from V and 8 from J, leaving 10 bases between them. The CDR3 has 13 residues. The DNA of the CDR3 is TGTGCCAGCAGCCGGTCGGGAGATTCACCCCTCCACTTT. Its translation is CASSRSGDSPLHF.

The chain links TRBV30 to TRBJ1-5; TRBD1 matches at 7 bases. The V and J ends lost 3 bases and 2 bases, in that order; junction bases with no gene match: 4. The CDR3 covers 14 residues. CDR1 and CDR2 from the germline V gene are GTSNPN and SVGIG (reference sequence). The CDR3 DNA follows: TGTGCCTGGAGGCGCGACAGGGGCAATCAGCCCCAGCATTTT. Amino acid sequence: CAWRRDRGNQPQHF.

The chain recombines TRBV4-2 with TRBJ2-1, with D tentatively TRBD2 (5 bases). V dropped 0 bases and J dropped 3 bases, with 21 bases sitting between them. The CDR3 has 19 amino acids. Germline V gene data show CDR1 as LGHNA and CDR2 as YNFKEQ. CDR3 sequence (DNA): TGTGCCAGCAGCCAAGAAGATTGGGCTAGCTCAGAGGTCTACAATGAGCAGTTCTTC. Translating it yields CASSQEDWASSEVYNEQFF.

This sequence joins TRBV7-2 and TRBJ2-7; 9 bases are a match to TRBD2. The germline V gene has CDR1 SGHTA and CDR2 FQGNSA. The CDR3 runs to 15 residues. With 5 bases clipped from V and 1 base from J, the junction kept 6 bases outside the gene matches. The CDR3 reads CASSDLAGPSYEQYF. DNA for the CDR3: TGTGCCAGCAGCGATCTAGCGGGGCCTTCCTACGAGCAGTACTTC.

This chain connects TRBV29-1 to TRBJ2-1; D perhaps matches TRBD2 (5 bases). Trimming pared 5 bases from V and 10 bases from J, leaving 12 bases between. From germline, CDR1 is SQVTM and CDR2 ANQGSEA. The CDR3 is 11 residues long. Here the CDR3 reads CSVLTDWEQFF. CDR3 bases: TGCAGCGTTTTAACGGACTGGGAGCAGTTCTTC.

The V call is TRBV4-2, the J call TRBJ1-2; the D is unclear. Germline V gene sequence: CDR1 LGHNA, CDR2 YNFKEQ. The CDR3 covers 15 residues. V lost 0 bases and J lost 4, with 12 bases in between. The CDR3 is CASSQDQREGYGYTF. The CDR3 DNA reads TGTGCCAGCAGCCAAGATCAGAGGGAGGGCTATGGCTACACCTTC.

The V gene is TRBV7-9, the J gene TRBJ2-7; D remains ambiguous. The CDR3 runs to 14 residues. V lost 1 base, J lost 1 base, and 8 bases lay in between. Germline CDR1 and CDR2: SEHNR and FQNEAQ (reference sequence). CDR3 bases: TGTGCCAGCAGCTTAGGGCAGATTTCCTACGAGCAGTACTTC. It specifies CASSLGQISYEQYF.

The chain joins TRBV19 to TRBJ2-2, with a possible D match to TRBD2 (6 bases). Trimming took off 3 bases at V and 3 bases at J, with 14 bases between the two ends. The CDR3 runs 16 residues. From germline, CDR1 is LNHDA and CDR2 SQIVND (reference sequence). CDR3 nucleotide sequence: TGTGCCAGTAGTATCTTCCCGGGAGTGGACACCGGGGAGCTGTTTTTT. Its translation is CASSIFPGVDTGELFF.